This T cell receptor (beta chain) emerged from a study of PD-L1 blockade in urothelial cancer. Time point denoted: pretreatment peripheral blood. With V trimmed by 2 bases and J by 8 bases, 8 bases remained unmatched. In germline, CDR1 is LGHNT, CDR2 FRNRAP. The CDR3 is 15 amino acids. Clones were sequenced by immunoSEQ multiplex PCR, and TCRdb holds only the in-frame ones, with some missing. This sample yields 95,000 to 100,000 clones, of which roughly 84% are seen a single time; 1.5% to 2% belongs to the top ten. This clonotype was obtained from a man between 60 and 75 years old with urothelial cancer. The sequencing used PBMCs, collected around atezolizumab (anti-PD-L1) treatment. This sequence joins TRBV12-5 and TRBJ2-5; 10 nucleotides align to TRBD1. The CDR3 is CASGLTGTGDLTQYF. CDR3 coding DNA: TGTGCTAGTGGTTTGACCGGGACAGGGGACCTAACCCAGTACTTC.